The sequence of this TCR beta chain was determined in a study of radiation and T cells in renal cell carcinoma (dated by TCRdb to 2020 to 2021). As for the study more broadly: The samples were obtained from a clinical trial, where primary renal cell carcinomas were treated with 15 Gy stereotactic body radiation therapy and then removed by nephrectomy 4 weeks afterward. In the approximately 53 samples combined, some 4,100,000 unique CDR3 nucleotide sequences were found, encoding approximately 2,900,000 unique CDR3 amino acid sequences. In total, 50 to 60 samples, comprising 26 tumors and some 27 peripheral blood samples, were subjected to TCR beta sequencing.

To note about this clone: Its cognate antigen has yet to be identified. No base-level quality is on record; no much larger clone is a single base apart.

The V end gives up 7 bases and the J end 6 bases, leaving 8 bases in the junction not matched to a gene. In the germline V gene (reference sequence), CDR1 corresponds to LNHDA and CDR2 to SQIVND. The CDR3 has 14 amino acids, counting the end cysteine and phenylalanine. Here the CDR3 DNA is all that survives: 42 bases in frame from base 1. The study at large found these results: Because no pretreatment tumor biopsies were available, whether clonotypes were present in the tumor at baseline could not be determined. Blood repertoire dynamics were not followed beyond 4 weeks after treatment. An increase in top tumor clonotypes in blood was observed from baseline to 2 weeks post-radiation, followed by contraction by 4 weeks, which was taken to suggest transient expansion of tumor-resident clones. Because the trial had a single-armed design, the trial could not examine how radiation dose or scheduling affected the TCR repertoire.

Taken with the paper, the label for time point translates to: baseline pretreatment blood. The treatment or condition tag for this specimen amounts to: 15 Gy SBRT to primary tumor, nephrectomy 4 weeks later. Serial peripheral blood from radiation-treated patients was sampled at baseline, 2 weeks and 4 weeks after SBRT to track tumor-enriched clonotypes. Every patient had renal cell carcinoma of clear cell pathology. Genomic DNA for TCR sequencing was prepared using the QIAamp DNA Blood Mini Kit (Qiagen). The analyses included only samples that passed all quality control checks. Following the manufacturer's recommendations, the immunoSEQ kit was used to generate TCR beta libraries from genomic DNA. To prepare libraries, a first multiplex PCR with proprietary primers was run, followed by a second PCR that added unique barcodes, and a bead cleanup was done after each round. A positive control reaction and a negative control reaction, both provided in the kit, were run with every batch of samples. The final libraries were assessed on an Agilent 4200 TapeStation D1000 ScreenTape, pooled by volume, and quantified by qPCR. An Illumina NextSeq500 fitted with a MidOutput 150-cycle cartridge performed the sequencing, running 156 Read1 cycles and 15 Index1 cycles with the kit's custom primers. The pooled library was loaded at approximately 0.97 pM with about 18% PhiX control spiked in. The study's own analysis went as follows. The vendor-processed data were analyzed in R, and a clonotype was defined as all T cells that share the same CDR3 nucleotide sequence. For clone abundance analyses, frequencies were normalized to the 10,000 most abundant clones per sample. Public T cell clones, averaging fewer than five per sample, were removed before analysis. Tumor-enriched and baseline blood-enriched clonotypes were defined by at least a 32-fold difference in abundance between compartments. Clonotypes expanded or contracted between blood time points were identified with a beta-binomial differential abundance model. The Baroni-Urbani and Buser coefficient was used to measure tumor-blood repertoire similarity, and groups were compared with two-tailed Wilcoxon tests in R. Here the immuneACCESS table is served through TCRdb, limited to in-frame sequences with V and J called. Missing clones are a known gap in these copies; in checked studies unresolved V genes cover under half, and the rest lacks a known reason. V and J calls plus clone size are reproduced from that table; the DNA served to infer D and trimming. This sample is represented by 100,000 to 150,000 clones; 82% of them were singletons. Less than 3.5% of the sample lies in the top ten.

Material: blood, obtained from a patient whose treatment included radiotherapy and nephrectomy. This clonotype was obtained from a woman aged 55-70 years with renal cell carcinoma. The receptor chain draws on TRBV19 and TRBJ1-5; 8 middle bases align to TRBD1. This receptor has the CDR3 CASNSAGGGQPQHF. Read as DNA, the sequence is TGTGCCAGTAATTCAGCAGGGGGCGGTCAGCCCCAGCATTTT.